The 32 T cell receptor beta chains presented below share a single source sample, sequenced in a study of technical replicates of blood from several donors. Assay used: immunoSEQ multiplex PCR; TCRdb lists only in-frame clones, some missing. The table includes 95,000 or so clones, approximately 95% detected once. Sample: T cells isolated from PBMCs. The receptors come from a human donor in good health.

The chain has TRBV19 and TRBJ1-2; 8 bases fit TRBD1. V lost 5 bases to trimming and J lost 3 bases; unmatched junction nucleotides: 8. Germline values: CDR1 LNHDA, CDR2 SQIVND (reference sequence). The CDR3 is 15 amino acids. CDR3 region: CASSSTGTGYYGYTF. Here the CDR3 DNA reads TGTGCCAGTAGTTCAACCGGGACAGGCTACTATGGCTACACCTTC.

The chain combines TRBV19 with TRBJ1-3; 7 bases agree with TRBD1. The J segment lost 1 base and the V segment lost 8 bases, leaving 11 bases of the junction unmatched. This CDR3 is 16 amino acids long. The germline V gene has CDR1 LNHDA and CDR2 SQIVND (reference sequence). The CDR3 sequence is CASVRGATGSGNTIYF. DNA of the CDR3: TGTGCCAGTGTCAGGGGGGCCACAGGGTCTGGAAACACCATATATTTT.

The chain carries TRBV9 and TRBJ1-2, with TRBD1 as a possible D gene (5 bases). The germline CDR1 and CDR2 sequences are SGDLS and YYNGEE. Trimming left V 3 bases short and J 3 bases short, with 15 bases between. The CDR3 extends over 15 amino acids. DNA of the CDR3: TGTGCCAGCAGCGGAAGAGGGAGGGGAGACTATGGCTACACCTTC. Amino acid sequence: CASSGRGRGDYGYTF.

V usage is TRBV7-9 and J usage is TRBJ1-4, with TRBD1 identical over 8 bases. Trimming took 8 bases from V and 5 from J; bases not matched to a gene: 10. CDR1 SEHNR and CDR2 FQNEAQ come from the germline V gene (reference sequence). This CDR3 spans 15 amino acids. The CDR3, as DNA: TGTGCCAGCGACTACCCCGGGACAGGCAATGAAAAACTGTTTTTT. Its protein is CASDYPGTGNEKLFF.

The J gene is TRBJ2-3, the V gene TRBV12-5; 9 bases match TRBD1. CDR1 is LGHNT and CDR2 is FRNRAP in the germline V gene. The junction had 10 bases not matched to a gene; V was cut back by 2 bases and J by 1 base. The CDR3 spans 18 residues. The CDR3 loop reads CASGLTRDRVLGTDTQYF. The CDR3 DNA sequence: TGTGCTAGTGGTTTGACCCGGGACAGGGTATTAGGCACAGATACGCAGTATTTT.

This chain joins TRBV29-1 and TRBJ2-5; no reliable D call. Germline V gives CDR1 SQVTM, CDR2 ANQGSEA. CDR3 length: 13 residues. The V and J ends lost 6 bases and 5 bases respectively, with 16 bases between them. The CDR3 DNA sequence: TGCAGCGTGGCTGGGCAGTCTTGGGAGACCCAGTACTTC. This translates into CSVAGQSWETQYF.

The rearrangement links TRBV4-3 to TRBJ2-5; 9 positions match TRBD2. The CDR3 is made up of 15 amino acids. Germline CDR1 LGHNA, CDR2 YSLEER. The V gene end was trimmed by 0 bases and the J gene end by 5 bases; junction bases not matched to a gene: 4. This CDR3 reads CASSQEGSGSETQYF. Written as DNA, the CDR3 is TGCGCCAGCAGCCAAGAGGGTAGCGGGAGTGAGACCCAGTACTTC.

The chain combines TRBV15 with TRBJ2-3; 10 positions agree with TRBD2. The CDR3 spans 16 residues. Germline CDR1 reads LNHNV; CDR2 reads YYDKDF (reference sequence). V trimming: 0 bases; J trimming: 7 bases; junction bases outside the gene matches: 7. The DNA for the CDR3 is TGTGCCACCAGCAGAGATTTGTCTAGCGGGAGCTATACGCAGTATTTT. Translating gives CATSRDLSSGSYTQYF.

The chain carries TRBV11-2 and TRBJ1-4, with TRBD1 identical over 10 bases. CDR1 and CDR2 from the germline V gene are SGHAT and FQNNGV. Germline trimming cut 3 bases from V and 8 bases from J; bases unmatched to any gene: 6. The CDR3 loop spans 15 amino acids. The CDR3 coding sequence is TGTGCCAGCAGCTTTACCGGGACAGGGGAAGAAAAACTGTTTTTT. The encoded protein is CASSFTGTGEEKLFF.

The gene calls are TRBV7-9 and TRBJ2-7; tentative D call: TRBD2 (6 bases). The CDR3 covers 15 residues. The V and J ends lost 0 bases and 3 bases respectively, with 12 bases between them. Germline assignment: CDR1 SEHNR and CDR2 FQNEAQ (reference sequence). The CDR3 spells CASSLAEGVRYEQYF. DNA for the CDR3: TGTGCCAGCAGCTTAGCGGAGGGAGTTCGCTACGAGCAGTACTTC.

The chain joins TRBV19 to TRBJ2-7; 13 bases align to TRBD2. The CDR3 contains 16 residues. With V trimmed by 3 bases and J by 4 bases, 6 bases remained unmatched. From germline, CDR1 is LNHDA and CDR2 SQIVND (reference sequence). The CDR3 region has the DNA TGTGCCAGTAGTATGGGACTAGCGGGACCCCAGTACGAGCAGTACTTC. Amino acids: CASSMGLAGPQYEQYF.

This clone was seen once. V usage is TRBV5-6 and J usage is TRBJ1-3, with unresolved D. The CDR3 runs to 15 residues. Trimming removed 4 bases from V and 6 bases from J, with 17 bases in between. Germline CDR1 is SGHDT and CDR2 is YYEEEE. The DNA for the CDR3 is TGTGCCAGCAGCACTTCTGTGGGAGCTGCAAACACCATATATTTT. Translating gives CASSTSVGAANTIYF.

The chain joins TRBV5-4 to TRBJ1-5; maybe TRBD1 (6 bases). The CDR3 runs to 15 residues. Germline CDR1 and CDR2: SGHNT and YYREEE (reference sequence). Trimming stripped 3 bases from V and 4 bases from J, with 14 bases between. The CDR3 DNA follows: TGTGCCAGCAGCTCATCCCCTCAGGGGAATCAGCCCCAGCATTTT. It is translated as CASSSSPQGNQPQHF.

The chain links TRBV11-3 to TRBJ2-1; the match to TRBD2 covers 7 bases. With 0 bases clipped from V and 5 bases from J, the junction kept 7 bases outside the gene matches. The CDR3 runs 16 residues. Germline CDR1 SGHNT, CDR2 YENEEA. The CDR3 nucleotides read TGTGCCAGCAGCTTAGATGGCGGGAGATACCACAATGAGCAGTTCTTC. This encodes CASSLDGGRYHNEQFF.

This clone has just a few counts. V and J are TRBV10-3 and TRBJ1-1; D unresolved. CDR1 is ENHRY and CDR2 is SYGVKD in the germline V gene. The CDR3 sequence is 14 residues long. The ends were cut back, 6 bases at V and 2 bases at J, with 13 bases in the middle. CDR3 DNA: TGTGCCATCAGGGAAGGAGGAAGTAACACTGAAGCTTTCTTT. Translation: CAIREGGSNTEAFF.

This chain joins TRBV7-3 and TRBJ2-1; D is perhaps TRBD2 (5 bases). The V gene lost 2 bases and the J gene lost 4 bases, with 12 bases spanning the gap. Germline V gene sequence: CDR1 SGHTA, CDR2 FQGTGA. This CDR3 has 15 amino acids. The CDR3 sequence is CASSLVGESYNEQFF. The CDR3, as DNA: TGTGCCAGCAGCTTAGTGGGAGAGTCTTACAATGAGCAGTTCTTC.

V usage is TRBV28 and J usage is TRBJ1-1; D unclear. CDR3 length equals 13 residues. V lost 2 bases, J lost 2 bases, and 6 bases lay in between. CDR1 and CDR2 from the germline V gene are MDHEN and SYDVKM. The CDR3 DNA reads as TGTGCCAGCAGTTTAGCTACTAACACTGAAGCTTTCTTT. It encodes CASSLATNTEAFF.

V gene TRBV19 combines with J gene TRBJ2-1, with 12 bases lining up with TRBD2. Germline V gene sequence: CDR1 LNHDA, CDR2 SQIVND (reference sequence). This CDR3 region has 14 residues. Losses at the gene ends were 7 bases for V and 9 bases for J; bases not matched to a gene: 7. The CDR3 reads CASIPSGREGEQFF. CDR3 nucleotides: TGTGCCAGTATCCCTAGCGGGAGGGAAGGTGAGCAGTTCTTC.

This clone was observed once. This sequence joins TRBV2 and TRBJ2-5, with 10 bases identical to TRBD2. Trimming took 4 bases from V and 4 from J; bases not matched to a gene: 6. Germline V lookup: CDR1 SNHLY, CDR2 FYNNEI. This CDR3 has 15 residues. In DNA, the CDR3 is TGTGCCAGCAGTGGGGGTCTAGCGGGAGTAGAGACCCAGTACTTC. Encoded protein: CASSGGLAGVETQYF.

This chain's CDR3 is CASSFTYEQYF. In DNA, the CDR3 is TGTGCCAGCAGTTTCACCTACGAGCAGTACTTC. This chain uses TRBV28 with TRBJ2-7; D call uncertain. This CDR3 region has 11 residues. The V gene's germline CDR1 is MDHEN and CDR2 SYDVKM. The ends were cut back, 3 bases at V and 2 bases at J, with 2 bases in the middle.

The DNA for the CDR3 is TGTGCCAGCAGCCCCTCGACAGGGAATGAGCAGTTCTTC. Translating gives CASSPSTGNEQFF. The V gene is TRBV14, the J gene TRBJ2-1; TRBD1 matches 7 bases. The CDR3 contains 13 residues. Trimming at V came to 4 bases and at J to 7 bases, leaving 4 bases not matched to a gene. The germline V gene encodes CDR1 SGHDN and CDR2 FVKESK.

This chain connects TRBV5-6 to TRBJ1-1; tentatively, D is TRBD1 (5 bases). This CDR3 is built from 14 residues. Trimming shortened V by 2 bases and J by 4 bases, and 12 bases separated the two germline ends. The germline V gene encodes CDR1 SGHDT and CDR2 YYEEEE. The CDR3: CASSFPTALTEAFF. The CDR3 coding sequence is TGTGCCAGCAGCTTCCCGACAGCCCTCACTGAAGCTTTCTTT.

V and J are TRBV28 and TRBJ2-1; TRBD1 is a possible D gene (7 bases). The germline CDR1 and CDR2 sequences are MDHEN and SYDVKM. The CDR3 consists of 15 residues. Between the trimmed V and J ends, which lost 4 bases and 1 base, there was a span of 11 bases. The CDR3 spells CASSSQGRSYNEQFF. The CDR3 DNA follows: TGTGCCAGCAGTTCACAGGGGAGGTCCTACAATGAGCAGTTCTTC.

CDR3 region: CASSETRFEDRAGNTIYF. The CDR3 DNA is TGTGCCAGCAGTGAAACTCGGTTTGAGGACAGGGCTGGAAACACCATATATTTT. The gene calls are TRBV25-1 and TRBJ1-3, with 8 bases aligning to TRBD1. The CDR3 consists of 18 residues. Per germline, CDR1 MGHDK and CDR2 SYGVNS. Trimming took 2 bases from V and 2 from J; bases not matched to a gene: 11.

V and J are TRBV2 and TRBJ1-2, with TRBD1 matching 8 bases. Germline V lookup: CDR1 SNHLY, CDR2 FYNNEI. The junction had 3 bases not matched to a gene; V was cut back by 1 base and J by 5 bases. This CDR3 is built from 14 residues. The CDR3 DNA reads TGTGCCAGCAGTGAAGTCAGGACAGGGTATGGCTACACCTTC. This sequence encodes CASSEVRTGYGYTF.

J is TRBJ2-7 and V is TRBV29-1; a weak D match, TRBD1 (6 bases). Trimming shortened V by 6 bases and J by 3 bases, and 15 bases separated the two germline ends. The CDR3 runs to 13 residues. From germline, CDR1 is SQVTM and CDR2 ANQGSEA. CDR3 region: CSVAQGEGYEQYF. CDR3 coding DNA: TGCAGCGTAGCACAGGGAGAGGGCTACGAGCAGTACTTC.

The V call is TRBV5-6, the J call TRBJ2-3; TRBD2 aligns across 9 bases. CDR1 and CDR2 (germline): SGHDT, YYEEEE. V shed 2 bases and J 2 bases; nucleotides not matched to a gene: 6. The CDR3 sequence is 16 residues long. The CDR3 region is CASSLRASGNTDTQYF. CDR3 DNA: TGTGCCAGCAGCTTAAGGGCTAGCGGGAACACAGATACGCAGTATTTT.

V is TRBV2 and J is TRBJ2-7; 8 bases are a match to TRBD2. V lost 2 bases to trimming and J lost 1 base; unmatched junction nucleotides: 7. The CDR3 spans 16 residues. Germline CDR1 is SNHLY and CDR2 is FYNNEI. In DNA, the CDR3 is TGTGCCAGCAGTGAATTCCAAGCGGGAGAATCCTACGAGCAGTACTTC. This gives the protein CASSEFQAGESYEQYF.

This clone was recorded only once. The chain couples TRBV2 to TRBJ1-4; D is undetermined. Trimming pared 3 bases from V and 5 bases from J, leaving 4 bases between. The germline V gene encodes CDR1 SNHLY and CDR2 FYNNEI. The CDR3 is made up of 12 amino acids. The CDR3 region is CASSDMNEKLFF. The CDR3 coding sequence is TGTGCCAGCAGTGACATGAATGAAAAACTGTTTTTT. Full variable domain (outside the CDR3, taken from reference TRBV2 and TRBJ1-4): EPEVTQTPSHQVTQMGQEVILRCVPISNHLYFYWYRQILGQKVEFLVSFYNNEISEKSEIFDDQFSVERPDGSNFTLKIRSTKLEDSAMYFCASSDMNEKLFFGSGTQLSVL.

This chain joins TRBV29-1 and TRBJ2-2; the D gene is possibly TRBD1 (6 bases). Trimming took 8 bases from V and 1 from J, leaving 11 bases between them. This CDR3 has 13 amino acids. The V gene's germline CDR1 is SQVTM and CDR2 ANQGSEA. In nucleotides, the CDR3 is TGCAGCACCCTGACAGGGAACACCGGGGAGCTGTTTTTT. It specifies CSTLTGNTGELFF.

V usage is TRBV27 and J usage is TRBJ1-2; unclear D gene. Germline CDR1 and CDR2: MNHEY and SMNVEV (reference sequence). The CDR3 length is 12 residues. V was cut by 5 bases and J by 4 bases, with 8 bases left in between. The CDR3 DNA reads TGTGCCAGCAGTCGCGGGAGCTATGGCTACACCTTC. Translating gives CASSRGSYGYTF.

This clone was seen only a few times. The rearrangement uses TRBV5-1 and TRBJ1-1; 7 bases align to TRBD1. The V gene's germline CDR1 is SGHRS and CDR2 YFSETQ. The J segment lost 1 base and the V segment lost 4 bases, leaving 4 bases of the junction unmatched. CDR3 length: 14 residues. The CDR3: CASSPRTGNTEAFF. The CDR3 DNA reads as TGCGCCAGCAGCCCTAGGACAGGGAACACTGAAGCTTTCTTT.